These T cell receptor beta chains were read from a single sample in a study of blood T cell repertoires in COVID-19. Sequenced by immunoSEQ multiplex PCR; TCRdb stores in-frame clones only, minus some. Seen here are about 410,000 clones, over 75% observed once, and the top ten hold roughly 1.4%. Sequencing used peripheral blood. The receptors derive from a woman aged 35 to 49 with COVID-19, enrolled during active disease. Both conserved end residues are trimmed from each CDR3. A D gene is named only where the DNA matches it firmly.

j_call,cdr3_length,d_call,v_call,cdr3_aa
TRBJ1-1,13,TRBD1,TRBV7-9,ASSLNWDSNTEAF
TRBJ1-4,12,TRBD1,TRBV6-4,ASSPGQGNEKLF
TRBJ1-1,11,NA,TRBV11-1,ASSRTPNTEAF
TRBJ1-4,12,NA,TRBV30,AYSYPGLIEKLF
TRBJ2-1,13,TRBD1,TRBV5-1,ASSFRGFNYNEQF
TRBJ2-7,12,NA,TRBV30,AWSVQRGYYEQY
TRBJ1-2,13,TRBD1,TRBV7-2,ASSLARGQGIRYT
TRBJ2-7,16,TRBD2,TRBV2,ASSEALRTSGVWYEQY
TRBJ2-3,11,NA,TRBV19,ACPGQRTDTQY
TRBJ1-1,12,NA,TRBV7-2,ASSRWSTNTEAF
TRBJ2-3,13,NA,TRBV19,ASNGRRTSTDTQY
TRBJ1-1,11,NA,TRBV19,ASRRGAGTEAF
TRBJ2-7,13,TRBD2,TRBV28,ASSSAGGASYEQY
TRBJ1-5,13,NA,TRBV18,ASSIQGRGNQPQH
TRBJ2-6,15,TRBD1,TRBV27,ASSLTGRGSGANVLT
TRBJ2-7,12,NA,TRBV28,ASSFQGATYEQY
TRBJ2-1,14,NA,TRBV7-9,ASSLVKAATYNEQF
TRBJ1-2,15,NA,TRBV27,ASSFSAEGETNYGYT
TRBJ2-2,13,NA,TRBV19,ASSISRGMTGELF
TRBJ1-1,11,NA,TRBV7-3,ASSFAVNTEAF
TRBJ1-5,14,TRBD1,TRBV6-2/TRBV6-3,ASSYYRGGKDQPQH
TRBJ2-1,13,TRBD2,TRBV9,ASSVVGLAHNEQF
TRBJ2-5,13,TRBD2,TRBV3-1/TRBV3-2,ASSHLAGGPETQY
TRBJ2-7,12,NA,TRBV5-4,ASSTRGGDHEQY
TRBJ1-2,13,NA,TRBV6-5,ASSYGRGFNYGYT
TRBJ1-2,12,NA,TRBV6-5,ASSYSSSLYGYT
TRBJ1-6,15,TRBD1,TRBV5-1,ASSLKALGQGSSPLH
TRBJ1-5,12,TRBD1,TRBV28,ASSPVQGVQPQH
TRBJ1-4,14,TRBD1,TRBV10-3,AISHDRAATNEKLF
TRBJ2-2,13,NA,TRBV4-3,ASSQEVLETGELF
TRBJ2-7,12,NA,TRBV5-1,ASRDTGFSNEQY